This T cell receptor (beta chain) was identified during a study of blood T cell repertoires in COVID-19. Looking at the study overall: From the United States, Italy and Spain came samples of acute and convalescent COVID-19. Sources were T cells, B-cell-depleted T cells, or PBMCs; the material itself was cDNA or gDNA.

The cohort comprised adults aged 18 to 89 years residing in 20 to 25 US areas. Germline V gene sequence: CDR1 SGDLS, CDR2 YYNGEE. The CDR3 is 14 residues long. J gave up 7 bases and V 5 bases, and 5 bases lay outside the gene matches. Per the authors' pipeline: Amplified reference gene primers provided the basis for estimating nucleated cell counts. Generated by immunoSEQ multiplex PCR, the TCRdb table keeps only in-frame clones and is missing some. Clone size and the V and J calls come from that table; the DNA yielded D and trimming. The table records roughly 220,000 clones, about 86% of them present only once.

Source material: PBMCs or T cells enriched from blood (not recorded which). The chain recombines TRBV9 with TRBJ1-4; 10 nucleotides agree with TRBD1. The receptor was derived from a woman between 40 and 55 years old with acute COVID-19. The CDR3 nucleotides are TGTGCCAGCAGTCGGGGACAGGGGAGTGAAAAACTGTTTTTT. Amino acid sequence: CASSRGQGSEKLFF.